A selection of T cell receptor beta chains follows, all from one sample in a study of shared clonotypes between healthy human individuals. The assay was immunoSEQ multiplex PCR, and TCRdb's table has in-frame clones only and misses some. The table has about 2,500,000 clones, roughly nine tenths seen once; the top ten hold more than 0.12%. The sequencing sample was made of naive CD4+ T cells sorted from blood. Source of these receptors: a man in his late teens or twenties in good health. Both conserved end residues are part of each CDR3. Each record gives: D gene, CDR3 length, J gene, V gene, clone size, CDR3 protein, CDR3 DNA. D genes are given only for firm matches. Size is stated for part of the rows, as once, few or many counts, or as a class when the clone is expanded.

>NA|12|TRBJ2-7|TRBV18|NA
CASSPRRGEQYF
TGTGCCAGCTCCCCCCGTCGGGGCGAGCAGTACTTC
>TRBD1|11|TRBJ2-1|TRBV6-5|NA
CASSRGNEQFF
TGTGCCAGCAGCAGGGGGAATGAGCAGTTCTTC
>TRBD1|15|TRBJ2-1|TRBV5-1|NA
CASSLGQGRVDEQFF
TGCGCCAGCAGCCTCGGACAGGGAAGGGTAGATGAGCAGTTCTTC
>NA|15|TRBJ1-6|TRBV5-1|NA
CASSWGPADNSPLHF
TGCGCCAGCAGTTGGGGGCCAGCTGATAATTCACCCCTCCACTTT
>TRBD1|17|TRBJ1-1|TRBV28|NA
CASSLSSGTGENTEAFF
TGTGCCAGCAGTTTATCTTCTGGGACAGGCGAGAACACTGAAGCTTTCTTT
>TRBD1|14|TRBJ1-6|TRBV9|NA
CASSPGTVGSPLHF
TGTGCCAGCAGCCCCGGGACAGTCGGTTCACCCCTCCACTTT
>NA|16|TRBJ1-2|TRBV7-6|NA
CASSLSEDGSDYGYTF
TGTGCCAGCAGCTTAAGTGAGGACGGATCGGACTATGGCTACACCTTC
>TRBD2|15|TRBJ2-7|TRBV19|NA
CASMARGSGTYEQYF
TGTGCCAGTATGGCTAGAGGTAGCGGGACCTACGAGCAGTACTTC
>TRBD1|18|TRBJ1-1|TRBV4-1|NA
CASSRPDRDRGSGTEAFF
TGCGCCAGCAGCCGCCCAGATCGTGACAGGGGGTCGGGCACTGAAGCTTTCTTT
>NA|12|TRBJ1-1|TRBV7-2|NA
CASSLGGTVAFF
TGTGCCAGCAGCTTAGGTGGGACTGTGGCTTTCTTT
>TRBD2|17|TRBJ2-6|TRBV10-3|NA
CAISEGLAGAGANVLTF
TGTGCCATCAGCGAGGGACTAGCGGGAGCTGGGGCCAACGTCCTGACTTTC
>TRBD2|14|TRBJ2-1|TRBV2|NA
CASSVGLAGNEQFF
TGTGCCAGCAGTGTGGGACTAGCGGGTAATGAGCAGTTCTTC
>TRBD1|21|TRBJ2-6|TRBV9|NA
CASGTGTVTYKSSSGANVLTF
TGTGCCAGCGGTACCGGGACAGTGACTTATAAGTCTAGCTCTGGGGCCAACGTCCTGACTTTC
>NA|12|TRBJ2-5|TRBV18|NA
CASSPASETQYF
TGTGCCAGCTCACCGGCCTCGGAGACCCAGTACTTC
>NA|12|TRBJ2-3|TRBV30|NA
CAWETGTDTQYF
TGTGCCTGGGAAACAGGCACAGATACGCAGTATTTT
>NA|14|TRBJ2-2|TRBV5-1|NA
CATQSIPNTGELFF
TGCGCCACACAGTCTATCCCAAACACCGGGGAGCTGTTTTTT
>TRBD1|16|TRBJ2-5|TRBV7-9|NA
CASSWNPGQGEETQYF
TGTGCCAGCAGCTGGAACCCTGGACAGGGGGAAGAGACCCAGTACTTC
>TRBD1|16|TRBJ2-3|TRBV7-9|once
CASSSYLTGGTDTQYF
TGTGCCAGCAGCTCGTACCTTACAGGGGGCACAGATACGCAGTATTTT
>NA|15|TRBJ2-2|TRBV19|NA
CASSIGRTNTGELFF
TGTGCCAGTAGTATAGGACGTACGAACACCGGGGAGCTGTTTTTT
>NA|15|TRBJ2-1|TRBV5-5|NA
CASSLEQGWYNEQFF
TGTGCCAGCAGCTTGGAGCAGGGATGGTACAATGAGCAGTTCTTC
>NA|16|TRBJ2-7|TRBV21-1|NA
CASSKDGLAGANEQYF
TGTGCCAGCAGCAAAGACGGGCTAGCGGGAGCAAACGAGCAGTACTTC
>TRBD1|14|TRBJ2-7|TRBV9|few
CASSVGQGPYEQYF
TGTGCCAGCAGCGTGGGACAGGGACCCTACGAGCAGTACTTC
>NA|15|TRBJ1-2|TRBV7-8|once
CASSPGRGHPYGYTF
TGTGCCAGCAGCCCGGGGCGGGGACACCCCTATGGCTACACCTTC
>TRBD1|16|TRBJ2-2|TRBV28|few
CASSLGGQGFSGELFF
TGTGCCAGCAGTTTGGGGGGACAGGGTTTTTCCGGGGAGCTGTTTTTT
>TRBD1|16|TRBJ1-6|TRBV27|NA
CASSATTGQGNSPLHF
TGTGCCAGCAGCGCTACCACGGGACAGGGTAATTCACCCCTCCACTTT
>NA|14|TRBJ1-1|TRBV25-1|NA
CASSAAGLNTEAFF
TGTGCCAGCAGTGCCGCAGGTTTGAACACTGAAGCTTTCTTT
>TRBD2|15|TRBJ2-2|TRBV9|NA
CASSSSGRGTGELFF
TGTGCCAGCTCGTCTAGCGGGAGAGGCACCGGGGAGCTGTTTTTT
>NA|16|TRBJ2-5|TRBV18|NA
CASSPPGTGIQETQYF
TGTGCCAGCTCACCCCCAGGGACGGGGATCCAAGAGACCCAGTACTTC
>NA|11|TRBJ2-5|TRBV18|NA
CASSRQETQYF
TGTGCCAGCTCCCGCCAAGAGACCCAGTACTTC
>TRBD1|14|TRBJ2-7|TRBV10-3|NA
CAIRPGQGAYEQYF
TGTGCCATCAGACCGGGACAGGGGGCCTACGAGCAGTACTTC